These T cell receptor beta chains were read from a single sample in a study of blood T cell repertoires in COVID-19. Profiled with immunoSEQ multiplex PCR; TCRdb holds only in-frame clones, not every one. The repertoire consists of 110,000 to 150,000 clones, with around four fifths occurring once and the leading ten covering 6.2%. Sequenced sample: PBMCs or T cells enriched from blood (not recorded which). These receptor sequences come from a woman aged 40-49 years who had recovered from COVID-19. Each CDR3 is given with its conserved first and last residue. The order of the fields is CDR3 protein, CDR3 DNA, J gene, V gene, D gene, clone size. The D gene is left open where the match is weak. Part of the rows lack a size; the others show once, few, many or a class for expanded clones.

CASSLSGNTGELFF,TGTGCCAGTAGCCTATCGGGGAACACCGGGGAGCTGTTTTTT,TRBJ2-2,TRBV19,.,.
CASSVAGGGYEQYF,TGTGCCAGCAGCGTAGCAGGGGGCGGGTACGAGCAGTACTTC,TRBJ2-7,TRBV5-6,TRBD1,.
CAFAGDSYEQYF,TGTGCCTTCGCGGGAGACTCCTACGAGCAGTACTTC,TRBJ2-7,TRBV30,TRBD2,.
CASSRRGLGEKLFF,TGCGCCAGCAGCCGCAGGGGGCTAGGTGAAAAACTGTTTTTT,TRBJ1-4,TRBV5-1,TRBD1,few
CSVEANYEQYF,TGCAGCGTTGAGGCCAACTACGAGCAGTACTTC,TRBJ2-7,TRBV29-1,.,.
CASSQDWQGWDEQYF,TGTGCCAGCAGCCAAGATTGGCAGGGATGGGACGAGCAGTACTTC,TRBJ2-7,TRBV4-2,.,.
CSAHVGANTEAFF,TGCAGCGCGCACGTGGGGGCGAACACTGAAGCTTTCTTT,TRBJ1-1,TRBV29-1,.,.
CASSIDRGINGYTF,TGTGCCAGTAGTATCGACAGGGGAATCAATGGCTACACCTTC,TRBJ1-2,TRBV19,TRBD1,.
CASGQGAAYNEQFF,TGTGCCAGCGGACAGGGGGCTGCCTACAATGAGCAGTTCTTC,TRBJ2-1,TRBV19,TRBD1,.
CASSPAGQTNSPLHF,TGTGCCAGCAGCCCCGCGGGACAGACTAATTCACCCCTCCACTTT,TRBJ1-6,TRBV7-6,TRBD1,.
CASSLRRGTNTGELFF,TGTGCCAGCAGCCTGCGTCGGGGTACTAACACCGGGGAGCTGTTTTTT,TRBJ2-2,TRBV3-1/TRBV3-2,.,few
CASSTRGLSTDTQYF,TGTGCCAGTAGTACCAGGGGGCTAAGCACAGATACGCAGTATTTT,TRBJ2-3,TRBV19,TRBD1,.
CAWSLRFYEQYF,TGTGCCTGGAGTCTCAGATTCTACGAGCAGTACTTC,TRBJ2-7,TRBV30,.,.
CATGRRTNYGYTF,TGTGCCACTGGACGGAGGACTAACTATGGCTACACCTTC,TRBJ1-2,TRBV24-1,.,.
CASSAGTGIGSEKLFF,TGTGCCAGCAGCGCAGGTACAGGGATCGGGTCCGAAAAACTGTTTTTT,TRBJ1-4,TRBV3-1/TRBV3-2,.,.
CASSQFKNTEAFF,TGTGCCAGCAGCCAATTTAAAAACACTGAAGCTTTCTTT,TRBJ1-1,TRBV3-1/TRBV3-2,.,.
CASSEWQGDTEAFF,TGTGCCAGCAGTGAGTGGCAGGGTGACACTGAAGCTTTCTTT,TRBJ1-1,TRBV2,.,.
CASSRRLAGANTGELFF,TGTGCCAGCAGTCGAAGACTAGCGGGTGCGAACACCGGGGAGCTGTTTTTT,TRBJ2-2,TRBV27,TRBD2,.
CASSGPGQGAYNEQFF,TGTGCCAGCAGCGGACCGGGACAGGGGGCGTACAATGAGCAGTTCTTC,TRBJ2-1,TRBV7-6,TRBD1,few
CASSEFTGSGYGYTF,TGTGCCAGCAGTGAATTTACAGGCAGTGGCTATGGCTACACCTTC,TRBJ1-2,TRBV25-1,.,.
CASSPGTSGWHEQFF,TGTGCCAGCAGTCCCGGGACTAGCGGGTGGCATGAGCAGTTCTTC,TRBJ2-1,TRBV3-1/TRBV3-2,TRBD2,.
CSVATGFYGYTF,TGCAGCGTCGCGACAGGGTTCTATGGCTACACCTTC,TRBJ1-2,TRBV29-1,TRBD1,.
CASGLVRGWTEAFF,TGTGCTAGTGGTTTGGTACGGGGTTGGACTGAAGCTTTCTTT,TRBJ1-1,TRBV12-5,.,.
CASSGDRVVNTEAFF,TGTGCCAGCAGCGGAGACAGGGTGGTGAACACTGAAGCTTTCTTT,TRBJ1-1,TRBV9,TRBD1,once
CASSQDWRTQGSGNTIYF,TGTGCCAGCAGCCAAGATTGGCGCACACAGGGCTCTGGAAACACCATATATTTT,TRBJ1-3,TRBV3-1/TRBV3-2,.,.
CASSLQGLGYEQYF,TGTGCCAGCAGTTTACAGGGGCTTGGCTACGAGCAGTACTTC,TRBJ2-7,TRBV27,.,.
CSVGPGTVYEQYF,TGCAGCGTCGGCCCGGGGACAGTCTACGAGCAGTACTTC,TRBJ2-7,TRBV29-1,TRBD1,.